This T cell receptor (beta chain) was sequenced in a study of cytomegalovirus exposure and HLA in healthy donors. Concerning this clone: Its antigen is undetermined.

PCR involved 60 Vbeta and 13 Jbeta primers. Data came from immunoSEQ multiplex PCR; TCRdb stores just in-frame clones and leaves some out. The sample holds some 190,000 clones, about four fifths seen once. Germline trimming cut 1 base from V and 8 bases from J; bases unmatched to any gene: 4. This CDR3 spans 13 amino acids. Looked up from germline, CDR1 is SGHAT and CDR2 is FQNNGV. Overall study findings and caveats: There were some V segments, including TRBV6-2 and TRBV6-3, excluded as indistinguishable. A later analysis associated 15,000 or so TCR beta sequences with HLA alleles at a 0.05 false discovery rate. The authors later found most CMV-associated TCR beta chains appeared HLA-restricted.

The source of this sequence is a female donor in good health and CMV-seronegative. Source material: PBMCs. This chain links TRBV11-2 with TRBJ2-7; 8 bases match TRBD1. CDR3 loop: CASSLGTGPKQYF. CDR3 DNA sequence: TGTGCCAGCAGCTTAGGGACAGGGCCCAAGCAGTACTTC.